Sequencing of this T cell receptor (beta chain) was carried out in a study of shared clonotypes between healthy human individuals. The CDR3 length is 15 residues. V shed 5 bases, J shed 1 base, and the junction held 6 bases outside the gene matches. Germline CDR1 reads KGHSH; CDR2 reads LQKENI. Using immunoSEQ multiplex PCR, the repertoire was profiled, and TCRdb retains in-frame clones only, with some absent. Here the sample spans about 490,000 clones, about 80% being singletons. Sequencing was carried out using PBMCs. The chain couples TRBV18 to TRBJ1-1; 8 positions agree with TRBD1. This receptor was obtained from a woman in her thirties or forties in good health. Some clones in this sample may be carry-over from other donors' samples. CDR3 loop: CASSSGGGENTEAFF. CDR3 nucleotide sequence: TGTGCCAGCTCATCAGGGGGCGGCGAGAACACTGAAGCTTTCTTT. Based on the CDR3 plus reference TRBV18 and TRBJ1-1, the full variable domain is NAGVMQNPRHLVRRRGQEARLRCSPMKGHSHVYWYRQLPEEGLKFMVYLQKENIIDESGMPKERFSAEFPKEGPSILRIQQVVRGDSAAYFCASSSGGGENTEAFFGQGTRLTVV.